The source of this TCR beta chain is a study of T cells after yellow fever vaccination. Study-wide context: Tscm, CM, EM and EMRA memory subsets were sorted by CD3, CD45RA, CCR7 and CD95.

Each CDR3 protein is one row after TCRdb ran MiXCR on the 5' RACE reads. In the table there are around 30,000 distinct CDR3 sequences, about 11% of which are singletons. V shed 5 bases, J shed 7 bases, and the junction held 6 bases outside the gene matches. This CDR3 comprises 15 residues. Per the germline V gene, CDR1 is MDHEN and CDR2 is SYDVKM. This clonotype occurred a few times. The chain employs TRBV28 and TRBJ1-6, with 9 nucleotides matching TRBD1. The TCR originated in a young man who received the YFV17D yellow fever vaccine. This specimen was PBMCs, either bulk or a sorted T-cell subset (CD4+, CD8+, memory, or dextramer-sorted; not recorded which), taken less than 16 days after the first yellow fever vaccination. In DNA, the CDR3 is TGTGCCAGCAGTACCCCGGACAGGGGCAATTCACCCCTCCACTTT. This encodes CASSTPDRGNSPLHF.